The 18 T cell receptor beta chains below all came from one sample that was sequenced in a study of CD8+ T cells in alopecia areata. Reverse transcription of extracted RNA yielded cDNA, which provided the sequencing template. Profiling relied on immunoSEQ multiplex PCR, and the TCRdb table lists in-frame clones only, not all of them. The sample holds about 76,000 clones, around 30% seen once. Treatment noted: oral pan-JAK inhibitor, 5-10 mg twice daily. This sample comprised CD8+ T cells sorted from blood, obtained at week 4, from a patient treated with tofacitinib. Receptor source: a human donor with alopecia areata.

V and J are TRBV15 and TRBJ2-7; D remains unclear. Germline V gene lookup returns CDR1 LNHNV and CDR2 YYDKDF (reference sequence). There are 15 residues in the CDR3. The germline V and J ends were trimmed by 5 bases and 2 bases, with 16 bases remaining between them. CDR3 DNA sequence: TGTGCCACCAGCGAATACCCCGGATTGGCCTACGAGCAGTACTTC. It codes for CATSEYPGLAYEQYF.

In this sample, this clone turned up a few times. The V call is TRBV14, the J call TRBJ2-7, with D perhaps assigned TRBD1 or TRBD2 (5 bases each). Trimming removed 0 bases at V and 2 bases at J, with 11 bases between. The CDR3 consists of 15 residues. Germline CDR1 and CDR2: SGHDN and FVKESK. The CDR3 loop reads CASSQDPGTAYEQYF. CDR3 coding DNA: TGTGCCAGCAGCCAAGACCCAGGGACGGCCTACGAGCAGTACTTC.

The chain carries TRBV6-5 and TRBJ1-1; D remains ambiguous. Trimming removed 5 bases at V and 8 bases at J, with 21 bases between. The V gene's germline CDR1 is MNHEY and CDR2 SVGAGI. The CDR3 is 15 residues long. CDR3 region: CASSPRGADGREAFF. For the CDR3, the DNA is TGTGCCAGCAGTCCCCGGGGTGCCGACGGGCGGGAAGCTTTCTTT.

This clone came up a few times. The chain carries TRBV7-3 and TRBJ2-1; TRBD2 matches 7 bases. This CDR3 is 15 amino acids long. J lost 4 bases, V lost 4 bases, and 7 bases had no gene match. CDR1 SGHTA and CDR2 FQGTGA come from the germline V gene. CDR3 DNA: TGTGCCAGCAGCTCCGACCTAGCGGTGTACAATGAGCAGTTCTTC. Translating gives CASSSDLAVYNEQFF.

This chain connects TRBV19 to TRBJ1-5, with D possibly being TRBD1 (5 bases). The V end lost 5 bases, the J end lost 1 base, and 15 bases lay between the germline ends. This CDR3 contains 16 residues. Germline-derived CDR1 and CDR2 are LNHDA and SQIVND (reference sequence). The CDR3 here is CASSPVGGLSNQPQHF. The DNA for the CDR3 is TGTGCCAGTAGTCCTGTGGGGGGTCTGAGCAATCAGCCCCAGCATTTT.

V is TRBV7-2 and J is TRBJ1-1, with unresolved D. Looked up from germline, CDR1 is SGHTA and CDR2 is FQGNSA. Trimming stripped 5 bases from V and 3 bases from J, with 10 bases between. The CDR3 runs 13 residues. In nucleotides, the CDR3 is TGTGCCAGCAGCGCTGGATACTACACTGAAGCTTTCTTT. Protein: CASSAGYYTEAFF. The entire variable domain, with the rest obtained from reference TRBV7-2 and TRBJ1-1, is as follows: GAGVSQSPSNKVTEKGKDVELRCDPISGHTALYWYRQSLGQGLEFLIYFQGNSAPDKSGLPSDRFSAERTGGSVSTLTIQRTQQEDSAVYLCASSAGYYTEAFFGQGTRLTVV.

This clone appeared a few times. The chain employs TRBV25-1 and TRBJ1-2; D gene uncertain. In germline, CDR1 is MGHDK, CDR2 SYGVNS. With 0 bases removed from V and 8 bases from J, the gap between germline ends came to 10 bases. The CDR3 sequence is 13 residues long. CDR3 nucleotide sequence: TGTGCCAGCAGTGAATATGGGTCAGGAGGCTACACCTTC. This translates into CASSEYGSGGYTF.

This clone was recorded once. The rearrangement links TRBV7-9 to TRBJ1-2; 11 positions match TRBD1. Germline trimming cut 2 bases from V and 8 bases from J; bases unmatched to any gene: 7. The CDR3 is made up of 15 amino acids. Germline CDR1 reads SEHNR; CDR2 reads FQNEAQ (reference sequence). CDR3 DNA sequence: TGTGCCAGCAGCTTACTAGGACAGGGGGCGTCGGGCTACACCTTC. Protein product: CASSLLGQGASGYTF.

A remark on this clone: Other DNA variants within this sample encode the same CDR3. J is TRBJ2-7 and V is TRBV29-1; D possibly corresponds to TRBD2 (6 bases). The germline gives CDR1 SQVTM, CDR2 ANQGSEA. This CDR3 has 11 residues. The germline V and J ends were trimmed by 4 bases and 5 bases, with 9 bases remaining between them. The DNA for the CDR3 is TGCAGCGTTGTCGGGGGAAACGAGCAGTACTTC. Its protein product is CSVVGGNEQYF.

In regard to this clone: Other DNA sequences in this specimen translate into the identical CDR3. The chain uses TRBV29-1 and TRBJ1-2; D not resolved. The V gene's germline CDR1 is SQVTM and CDR2 ANQGSEA. V shed 5 bases and J shed 1 base, with 11 bases lying between them. This CDR3 is built from 13 residues. DNA for the CDR3: TGCAGCGTTTTGCCCGGCGATAACTATGGCTACACCTTC. This gives the protein CSVLPGDNYGYTF.

The chain couples TRBV29-1 to TRBJ1-2, with D tentatively TRBD1 (5 bases). The CDR3 runs to 11 residues. From germline, CDR1 is SQVTM and CDR2 ANQGSEA. Deletions cut 6 bases from V and 4 bases from J, with 9 bases between. CDR3 in DNA: TGCAGCGTGGCGGGGCCCTATGGCTACACCTTC. It encodes CSVAGPYGYTF.

This clone showed up just a few times. Within the sample, other DNA sequences also encode this same CDR3. The chain joins TRBV5-1 to TRBJ2-7; the D is unclear. The germline V gene has CDR1 SGHRS and CDR2 YFSETQ. CDR3 length equals 12 residues. Trimming took off 0 bases at V and 4 bases at J, with 5 bases between the two ends. As DNA, the CDR3 is TGCGCCAGCAGCTTGGTTGGTTACGAGCAGTACTTC. Encoded protein: CASSLVGYEQYF. Full variable domain (rest looked up from reference TRBV5-1 and TRBJ2-7): KAGVTQTPRYLIKTRGQQVTLSCSPISGHRSVSWYQQTPGQGLQFLFEYFSETQRNKGNFPGRFSGRQFSNSRSEMNVSTLELGDSALYLCASSLVGYEQYFGPGTRLTVT.

This clone was recorded only once. This may stem from a read error, because a much larger clone lies one nucleotide away. This chain uses TRBV18 with TRBJ2-3; 10 nucleotides align to TRBD2. In germline, CDR1 is KGHSH, CDR2 LQKENI. The trim removed 4 bases at V and 2 bases at J, leaving 9 bases unmatched. This CDR3 contains 17 residues. CDR3 residues: CASSLPASGSITDTQYF. In DNA form, the CDR3 reads TGTGCCAGCTCACTACCGGCTAGCGGGAGTATCACAGATACGCAGTATTTT.

The chain is built from TRBV7-2 and TRBJ1-1; no firm D call. V lost 0 bases and J lost 1, with 3 bases in between. Per the germline V gene, CDR1 is SGHTA and CDR2 is FQGNSA. This CDR3 contains 13 residues. Here the CDR3 reads CASSLARNTEAFF. DNA for the CDR3: TGTGCCAGCAGCTTAGCGAGGAACACTGAAGCTTTCTTT.

This clone was detected a few times. A far larger clone is off by one base, so a read error is likely. The V call is TRBV7-7, the J call TRBJ1-1; D call uncertain. The CDR3 length is 13 residues. In germline, CDR1 is SSHAT, CDR2 FNYEAQ (reference sequence). CDR3 in amino acids: CASSLGYGTEAFF. As DNA, the CDR3 is TGTGCTAGCAGCTTAGGGTATGGGACTGAAGCTTTCTTT.

The CDR3 coding sequence is TGTGCCAGTAGTGACCGGGACGGTAATAATTCACCCCTCCACTTT. This sequence encodes CASSDRDGNNSPLHF. The gene calls are TRBV19 and TRBJ1-6; D may be TRBD1 (5 bases). Trimming stripped 5 bases from V and 5 bases from J, with 13 bases between. Germline V CDR1 and CDR2: LNHDA, SQIVND (reference sequence). This CDR3 comprises 15 residues.

This clone came up many times. The chain has TRBV9 and TRBJ2-5; D possibly corresponds to TRBD1 (6 bases). This CDR3 is 14 amino acids long. Trimming cost V 4 bases and J 2 bases, with 12 bases left between them. In germline, CDR1 is SGDLS, CDR2 YYNGEE. CDR3 protein: CASSSTGFQETQYF. In DNA, the CDR3 is TGTGCCAGCAGCTCAACAGGGTTTCAAGAGACCCAGTACTTC.

The rearrangement links TRBV29-1 to TRBJ2-1; D not resolved. Trimming took 6 bases from V and 3 from J, leaving 12 bases between them. The CDR3 loop spans 13 amino acids. CDR1 SQVTM and CDR2 ANQGSEA come from the germline V gene. The CDR3 DNA is TGCAGCGTCATGGTGGCGGACTACAATGAGCAGTTCTTC. Protein: CSVMVADYNEQFF.